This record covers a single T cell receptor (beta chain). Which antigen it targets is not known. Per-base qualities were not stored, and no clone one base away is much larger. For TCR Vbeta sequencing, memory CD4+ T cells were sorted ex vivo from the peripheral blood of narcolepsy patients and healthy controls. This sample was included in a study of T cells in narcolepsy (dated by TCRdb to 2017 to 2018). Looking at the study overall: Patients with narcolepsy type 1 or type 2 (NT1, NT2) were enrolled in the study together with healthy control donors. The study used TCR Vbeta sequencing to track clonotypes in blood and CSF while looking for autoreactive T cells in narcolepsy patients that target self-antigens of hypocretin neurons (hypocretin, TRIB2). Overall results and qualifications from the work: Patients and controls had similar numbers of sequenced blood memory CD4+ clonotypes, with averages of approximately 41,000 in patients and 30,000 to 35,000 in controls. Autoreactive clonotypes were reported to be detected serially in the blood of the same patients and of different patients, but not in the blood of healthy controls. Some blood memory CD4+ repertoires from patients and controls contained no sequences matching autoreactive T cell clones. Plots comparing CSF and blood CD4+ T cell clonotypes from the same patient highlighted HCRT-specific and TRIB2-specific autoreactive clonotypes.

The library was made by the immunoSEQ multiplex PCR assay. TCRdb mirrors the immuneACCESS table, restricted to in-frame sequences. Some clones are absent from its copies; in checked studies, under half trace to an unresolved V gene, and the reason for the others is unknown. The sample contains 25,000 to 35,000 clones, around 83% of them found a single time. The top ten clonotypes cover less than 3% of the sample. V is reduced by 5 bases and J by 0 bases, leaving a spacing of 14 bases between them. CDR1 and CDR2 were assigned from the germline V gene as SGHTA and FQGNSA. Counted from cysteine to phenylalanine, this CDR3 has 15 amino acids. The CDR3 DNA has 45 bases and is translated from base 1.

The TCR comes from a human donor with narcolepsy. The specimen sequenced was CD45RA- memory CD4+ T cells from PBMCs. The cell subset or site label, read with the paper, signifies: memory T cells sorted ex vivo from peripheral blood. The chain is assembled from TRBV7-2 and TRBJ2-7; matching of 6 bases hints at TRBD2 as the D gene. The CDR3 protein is CASSKSRGSSYEQYF. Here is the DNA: TGTGCCAGCAGCAAATCCCGGGGGAGCTCCTACGAGCAGTACTTC.